The 28 T cell receptor beta chains listed next were all sequenced from one sample in a study of cytomegalovirus exposure and HLA in healthy donors. Both 60 Vbeta primers and 13 Jbeta primers went into the PCR. Assay: immunoSEQ multiplex PCR; the TCRdb copy retains only in-frame clones and omits some. The sample contains 150,000 to 200,000 clones, around 74% of which appear only once. Source material: PBMCs. The receptors here all came from a female donor in good health and CMV-seronegative.

As for this clone: At one end, the junction sequence differs from germline, possibly due to a read error. The CDR3 DNA sequence: TGTGCCAGCAGCGCGCGACAGGGGGTTTTAGAGGCCCAGTACTTC. Translating it yields CASSARQGVLEAQYF. This chain uses TRBV9 with TRBJ2-5, with 9 bases lining up with TRBD1. The CDR3 contains 15 residues. Germline CDR1 reads SGDLS; CDR2 reads YYNGEE.

The chain links TRBV10-2 to TRBJ1-1; maybe TRBD1 (6 bases). The CDR3 spans 15 residues. Germline loops: CDR1 WSHSY, CDR2 SAAADI. Trimming stripped 3 bases from V and 3 bases from J, with 14 bases between. The CDR3 loop is CASSDGGGGDTEAFF. CDR3 bases: TGCGCCAGCAGTGATGGGGGGGGCGGTGACACTGAAGCTTTCTTT.

The chain uses TRBV19 and TRBJ1-1; 9 positions match TRBD1. Per the germline V gene, CDR1 is LNHDA and CDR2 is SQIVND (reference sequence). J was trimmed by 3 bases and V by 7 bases; bases with no gene match: 12. The CDR3 loop spans 16 amino acids. DNA for the CDR3: TGTGCCAGTATCCCCTTAACAGGGGGCCGGTACACTGAAGCTTTCTTT. Its protein product is CASIPLTGGRYTEAFF.

Here the CDR3 reads CASSFSGLDGYTF. Written as DNA, the CDR3 is TGTGCCAGCAGTTTCTCAGGGCTTGATGGCTACACCTTC. V gene TRBV27 combines with J gene TRBJ1-2; D may be TRBD1 (5 bases). Germline values: CDR1 MNHEY, CDR2 SMNVEV (reference sequence). CDR3 length: 13 residues. V shed 3 bases and J shed 6 bases, with 11 bases lying between them.

This clone showed up just a few times. The chain has TRBV5-4 and TRBJ2-7; a possible D gene is TRBD1 (7 bases). The V gene lost 4 bases and the J gene lost 2 bases, with 16 bases spanning the gap. Germline assignment: CDR1 SGHNT and CDR2 YYREEE (reference sequence). This CDR3 is built from 15 residues. The CDR3 region has the DNA TGTGCCAGCAGCCCCGACAGGGACTCGACCTACGAGCAGTACTTC. It encodes CASSPDRDSTYEQYF.

For this clone: Here the CDR3 omits its conserved ending phenylalanine or tryptophan, so a read error is the likely source. No DNA is shown, since the ends of the CDR3 on it are uncertain; the CDR3 is the one TCRdb lists. The V call is TRBV4-3, the J call TRBJ2-6; the table names TRBD2, a call not compared with the DNA. Germline V gene data show CDR1 as LGHNA and CDR2 as YSLEER. The CDR3 is 9 residues long, ends included. The chain's CDR3 is CASSQDPLG.

This sequence joins TRBV28 and TRBJ1-5; TRBD1 might be the D (6 bases). V lost 11 bases, J lost 6 bases, and 17 bases lay in between. Germline V gene lookup returns CDR1 MDHEN and CDR2 SYDVKM. The CDR3 loop spans 13 amino acids. Here the CDR3 reads CAGRGGLSQPQHF. CDR3 coding DNA: TGTGCCGGGAGGGGGGGCCTTAGTCAGCCCCAGCATTTT.

The rearrangement uses TRBV27 and TRBJ1-1; D uncertain. This CDR3 is built from 11 residues. The ends were cut back, 4 bases at V and 8 bases at J, with 8 bases in the middle. Germline values: CDR1 MNHEY, CDR2 SMNVEV (reference sequence). As DNA, the CDR3 is TGTGCCAGCAGTTCGCTAGAGGAAGCTTTCTTT. This translates into CASSSLEEAFF.

This clone was picked up one time. At one boundary the junction diverges from the germline segment, which might be a read error. V and J are TRBV6-1 and TRBJ2-3; 11 bases are shared with TRBD2. There are 15 residues in the CDR3. CDR1 is MNHNS and CDR2 is SASEGT in the germline V gene. The CDR3 nucleotides read TGTGCCAGCAGTAGATTAGCGGGGGGGACAGGTACGCAGTATTTT. This gives the protein CASSRLAGGTGTQYF.

This sequence joins TRBV9 and TRBJ1-1, with TRBD1 as a possible D gene (5 bases). CDR3 size: 14 residues. CDR1 and CDR2 (germline): SGDLS, YYNGEE. Trimming left V 3 bases short and J 2 bases short, with 11 bases between. The CDR3 loop is CASSGGQGNTEAFF. The CDR3, as DNA: TGTGCCAGCAGCGGGGGCCAGGGCAACACTGAAGCTTTCTTT.

The V and J genes are TRBV9 and TRBJ2-7; D might be TRBD1 (7 bases). This CDR3 contains 12 residues. Germline-derived CDR1 and CDR2 are SGDLS and YYNGEE. Trimming pared 2 bases from V and 6 bases from J, leaving 9 bases between. CDR3 nucleotide sequence: TGTGCCAGCAGCGTCCAGGGGGGCGAGCAGTACTTC. This sequence encodes CASSVQGGEQYF.

V usage is TRBV6-5 and J usage is TRBJ1-2; D ambiguous. V lost 0 bases and J 8 bases, leaving 13 bases between the germline ends. This CDR3 contains 14 residues. The germline gives CDR1 MNHEY, CDR2 SVGAGI. CDR3 in amino acids: CASSYSGTRGGYTF. CDR3 coding DNA: TGTGCCAGCAGTTACTCTGGAACGCGAGGCGGCTACACCTTC.

In this sample, this clone turned up a few times. The V call is TRBV5-1, the J call TRBJ1-3, with TRBD1 matching 8 bases. The CDR3 loop spans 14 amino acids. CDR1 and CDR2 from the germline V gene are SGHRS and YFSETQ. V dropped 4 bases and J dropped 2; count of bases not matched to a gene: 2. CDR3 in DNA: TGCGCCAGCAGCGACAGGGGAGCTGGAAACACCATATATTTT. Its protein is CASSDRGAGNTIYF.

This chain uses TRBV7-8 with TRBJ1-6; D not certain. Germline V CDR1 and CDR2: SGHVS, FQNEAQ. This CDR3 is built from 15 residues. V lost 1 base, J lost 8 bases, and 12 bases lay in between. CDR3 nucleotides: TGTGCCAGCAGCTTAGGCCTGGCCCTAGATTCACCCCTCCACTTT. As protein: CASSLGLALDSPLHF. The whole variable domain, filled in from reference TRBV7-8 and TRBJ1-6, reads GAGVSQSPRYKVAKRGQDVALRCDPISGHVSLFWYQQALGQGPEFLTYFQNEAQLDKSGLPSDRFFAERPEGSVSTLKIQRTQQEDSAVYLCASSLGLALDSPLHFGNGTRLTVT.

V gene TRBV19 combines with J gene TRBJ1-1, with TRBD1 matching over 11 bases. The CDR3 is 16 residues long. CDR1 and CDR2 from the germline V gene are LNHDA and SQIVND (reference sequence). Trimming removed 7 bases from V and 5 bases from J; junction bases left unmatched: 12. The CDR3, as DNA: TGTGCCAGTACCTCCCTACCGGGACAGGGGGAAACTGAAGCTTTCTTT. The encoded protein is CASTSLPGQGETEAFF.

The chain links TRBV5-1 to TRBJ2-5; D is uncertain. This CDR3 spans 14 amino acids. The ends were cut back, 1 base at V and 1 base at J, with 8 bases in the middle. CDR1 is SGHRS and CDR2 is YFSETQ in the germline V gene. The CDR3 protein is CASSLTGLQETQYF. CDR3 DNA sequence: TGCGCCAGCAGCTTGACGGGTCTCCAAGAGACCCAGTACTTC.

A few counts support this clone. The chain employs TRBV9 and TRBJ2-2; possible D gene TRBD1, 5 bases. Trimming left V 2 bases short and J 1 base short, with 9 bases between. Looked up from germline, CDR1 is SGDLS and CDR2 is YYNGEE. CDR3 length: 15 residues. In DNA form, the CDR3 reads TGTGCCAGCAGCGTCCTCAGGGTGAACACCGGGGAGCTGTTTTTT. It codes for CASSVLRVNTGELFF.

The rearrangement uses TRBV7-6 and TRBJ2-5, with 11 bases that match TRBD2. There are 21 residues in the CDR3. Losses at the gene ends were 5 bases for V and 5 bases for J; bases not matched to a gene: 25. Germline-derived CDR1 and CDR2 are SGHVS and FNYEAQ. The CDR3 sequence: CASSGPGWIPWGLAVGETQYF. CDR3 coding DNA: TGTGCCAGCAGCGGACCCGGGTGGATTCCTTGGGGACTAGCGGTGGGGGAGACCCAGTACTTC.

This rearrangement joins TRBV19 to TRBJ2-7, with D tentatively TRBD1 (5 bases). The CDR3 spans 13 residues. Between the trimmed V and J ends, which lost 5 bases and 3 bases, there was a span of 11 bases. The germline V gene encodes CDR1 LNHDA and CDR2 SQIVND (reference sequence). The CDR3 nucleotides read TGTGCCAGTAGTGCAGGCCAGGGCTACGAGCAGTACTTC. This codes for CASSAGQGYEQYF.

This clone was seen a few times. The chain employs TRBV11-1 and TRBJ1-2, with unresolved D. Germline loops: CDR1 SGHAT, CDR2 FQDESV (reference sequence). Between the trimmed V and J ends, which lost 5 bases and 4 bases, there was a span of 17 bases. CDR3 length: 15 amino acids. This CDR3 is CASSRGRSLGYGYTF. The DNA for the CDR3 is TGTGCCAGCAGCCGAGGCCGGAGTTTGGGCTATGGCTACACCTTC.

J is TRBJ1-6 and V is TRBV2, with TRBD1 identical over 8 bases. CDR3 size: 14 residues. Germline CDR1 reads SNHLY; CDR2 reads FYNNEI. V lost 2 bases and J lost 6; bases outside the gene matches: 0. CDR3 in amino acids: CASSEQGANSPLHF. The CDR3 DNA reads TGTGCCAGCAGTGAACAGGGGGCTAATTCACCCCTCCACTTT. Full variable domain (outside the CDR3, taken from reference TRBV2 and TRBJ1-6): EPEVTQTPSHQVTQMGQEVILRCVPISNHLYFYWYRQILGQKVEFLVSFYNNEISEKSEIFDDQFSVERPDGSNFTLKIRSTKLEDSAMYFCASSEQGANSPLHFGNGTRLTVT.

This chain's CDR3 is CSAGQGAGTEAFF. The CDR3 DNA reads as TGCAGCGCCGGACAGGGGGCCGGCACTGAAGCTTTCTTT. This chain connects TRBV29-1 to TRBJ1-1; 11 bases match TRBD1. Germline values: CDR1 SQVTM, CDR2 ANQGSEA. The CDR3 has 13 amino acids. After removal of 7 bases from V and 4 bases from J, the junction contained 5 bases not matched to a gene.

The chain employs TRBV5-4 and TRBJ1-1; D remains ambiguous. The V end lost 2 bases, the J end lost 3 bases, and 8 bases lay between the germline ends. CDR1 is SGHNT and CDR2 is YYREEE in the germline V gene (reference sequence). This CDR3 is 13 amino acids long. CDR3 amino acids: CASSFSPDTEAFF. The CDR3 DNA is TGTGCCAGCAGCTTTAGTCCCGACACTGAAGCTTTCTTT.

This chain joins TRBV7-9 and TRBJ1-5; 8 positions agree with TRBD1. Germline CDR1 reads SEHNR; CDR2 reads FQNEAQ (reference sequence). The CDR3 is 15 residues long. V lost 5 bases and J lost 2; bases outside the gene matches: 5. In DNA form, the CDR3 reads TGTGCCAGCAGCACGGGGACAGGCGGCAATCAGCCCCAGCATTTT. Amino acids: CASSTGTGGNQPQHF.

The chain uses TRBV5-1 and TRBJ2-7; 7 bases align to TRBD1. CDR3 length equals 15 residues. The germline V gene has CDR1 SGHRS and CDR2 YFSETQ. J was trimmed by 2 bases and V by 4 bases; bases with no gene match: 9. CDR3 DNA: TGCGCCAGCAGCGTTGACAGGGTCAGACCCTACGAGCAGTACTTC. It encodes CASSVDRVRPYEQYF.

The chain carries TRBV7-3 and TRBJ2-7; TRBD2 matches 7 bases. The germline gives CDR1 SGHTA, CDR2 FQGTGA. CDR3 length: 15 residues. Germline trimming cut 4 bases from V and 4 bases from J; bases unmatched to any gene: 10. The CDR3 loop reads CASSSGGGSQYEQYF. For the CDR3, the DNA is TGTGCCAGCAGCTCGGGTGGCGGGAGTCAGTACGAGCAGTACTTC.

The chain couples TRBV11-2 to TRBJ1-1; unclear D gene. Germline lookup yields CDR1 SGHAT and CDR2 FQNNGV. There are 14 residues in the CDR3. Trimming cost V 1 base and J 1 base, with 7 bases left between them. The CDR3 DNA is TGTGCCAGCAGCTTAGTGGAGAGGAACACTGAAGCTTTCTTT. It encodes CASSLVERNTEAFF.

This chain joins TRBV4-1 and TRBJ2-5; 10 bases match TRBD2. Per the germline V gene, CDR1 is MGHRA and CDR2 is YSYEKL. Trimming took 6 bases from V and 1 from J; bases not matched to a gene: 5. This CDR3 has 15 amino acids. CDR3: CASSPAGGTQETQYF. The CDR3 DNA reads TGCGCCAGCAGTCCAGCGGGGGGGACCCAAGAGACCCAGTACTTC.